The 26 T cell receptor beta chains below come from one sample, sequenced in a study of early T cells in non-severe SARS-CoV-2 infection. TCRdb re-called the 5' RACE reads through MiXCR, storing one row per CDR3 protein. The sample consists of fewer than 70,000 distinct CDR3 sequences, 4.6% of them appearing once. This sample comprised whole blood, obtained at baseline. The receptors originated from an adult who was a healthcare worker with PCR-confirmed SARS-CoV-2 infection or an uninfected control (not recorded which). The donor label of this sample is uncertain.

This clonotype was recorded a few times. V and J are TRBV28 and TRBJ2-2; D might be TRBD2 (5 bases). This CDR3 has 13 amino acids. Trimming stripped 8 bases from V and 1 base from J, with 8 bases between. Germline V gene sequence: CDR1 MDHEN, CDR2 SYDVKM. In nucleotides, the CDR3 is TGTGCCAGCTCCGGGGTGAACACCGGGGAGCTGTTTTTT. This sequence encodes CASSGVNTGELFF.

This clonotype was detected only a few times. The genes are TRBV6-2 or TRBV6-3 and TRBJ2-2; 7 nucleotides line up with TRBD1. There are 15 residues in the CDR3. Per the germline V gene, CDR1 is MNHEY and CDR2 is SVGEGT. The V and J ends lost 4 bases and 5 bases, in that order; junction bases with no gene match: 7. The CDR3 sequence: CASSLRQGITGELFF. CDR3 coding DNA: TGTGCCAGCAGTTTACGACAGGGTATTACCGGGGAGCTGTTTTTT.

The sample holds a few counts of this clonotype. The chain recombines TRBV3-1 with TRBJ1-2; no definite D call. V shed 3 bases and J shed 7 bases, with 6 bases lying between them. The CDR3 has 11 amino acids. The germline V gene encodes CDR1 LGHDT and CDR2 YNNKEL (reference sequence). The CDR3 DNA is TGTGCCAGCAGCCAGTGGTCTGGCTACACCTTC. This sequence encodes CASSQWSGYTF.

In its sample, this clonotype was seen many times. The gene calls are TRBV21-1 and TRBJ2-7; no DNA check was done on the table's D call, TRBD2. TRBV21-1 is a recognized pseudogene. This CDR3 contains 13 residues. The CDR3 loop is CASTKSLGHEQYF. CDR3 sequence (DNA): TGTGCCAGCACCAAATCACTGGGCCACGAGCAGTACTTC.

This clonotype has ten or more counts. The chain combines TRBV21-1 with TRBJ2-3; the table calls TRBD1, which could not be checked here. TRBV21-1 is flagged as a pseudogene. CDR3 length: 16 amino acids. The chain's CDR3 is CASSKPGQKVTDTQYF. Here the CDR3 DNA reads TGTGCCAGCAGCAAACCGGGACAGAAAGTCACAGATACGCAGTATTTT.

The chain is built from TRBV20-1 and TRBJ1-1, with D unclear. Trimming took off 0 bases at V and 1 base at J, with 15 bases between the two ends. The CDR3 is 16 residues long. The germline V gene encodes CDR1 DFQATT and CDR2 SNEGSKA (reference sequence). The CDR3 sequence: CSARDLPDTENTEAFF. In nucleotides, the CDR3 is TGCAGTGCTAGAGATCTGCCAGACACGGAGAACACTGAAGCTTTCTTT.

This clonotype was observed many times. The chain uses TRBV3-1 and TRBJ2-1; TRBD2 agrees at 9 bases. V dropped 4 bases and J dropped 2; count of bases not matched to a gene: 15. Per the germline V gene, CDR1 is LGHDT and CDR2 is YNNKEL (reference sequence). The CDR3 spans 19 residues. In nucleotides, the CDR3 is TGTGCCAGCAGCCCTAGGGGCGCTAGCGGGGATTTTACCTACAATGAGCAGTTCTTC. Protein: CASSPRGASGDFTYNEQFF.

This clonotype was detected only a few times. This chain links TRBV2 with TRBJ2-4, with D perhaps matching TRBD1 (6 bases). Per the germline V gene, CDR1 is SNHLY and CDR2 is FYNNEI. This CDR3 comprises 11 residues. V shed 4 bases and J shed 11 bases, with 9 bases lying between them. The CDR3 reads CASSADRLQYF. In DNA, the CDR3 is TGTGCCAGCAGTGCGGACAGACTTCAGTACTTC.

This clonotype was found a few times. The DNA of the CDR3 is TGTGCCAGCAGCGAGAGGGACAGGGTAGGTTTGCATTTT. Translated, it gives CASSERDRVGLHF. The rearrangement joins TRBV14 to TRBJ1-5; 9 bases fit TRBD1. CDR3 size: 13 residues. Germline loops: CDR1 SGHDN, CDR2 FVKESK. Trimming at V came to 5 bases and at J to 15 bases, leaving 11 bases not matched to a gene.

In its sample, this clonotype was seen many times. J is TRBJ2-6 and V is TRBV14; D possibly corresponds to TRBD2 (5 bases). The V gene lost 4 bases and the J gene lost 0 bases, with 10 bases spanning the gap. The CDR3 has 16 amino acids. Germline CDR1 SGHDN, CDR2 FVKESK. The CDR3 DNA reads TGTGCCAGCAGCCCGAGACTAAACTCTGGGGCCAACGTCCTGACTTTC. The encoded protein is CASSPRLNSGANVLTF.

V gene TRBV7-8 combines with J gene TRBJ1-5; 9 bases are shared with TRBD1. Germline CDR1 reads SGHVS; CDR2 reads FQNEAQ. J lost 7 bases, V lost 4 bases, and 2 bases had no gene match. The CDR3 loop spans 13 amino acids. The CDR3 spells CASSSGQGQPQHF. DNA of the CDR3: TGTGCCAGCAGCTCGGGACAGGGACAGCCCCAGCATTTT.

This clonotype came up a few times. This chain uses TRBV11-2 with TRBJ1-4; TRBD1 aligns across 11 bases. Per the germline V gene, CDR1 is SGHAT and CDR2 is FQNNGV. V was pared by 4 bases and J by 4 bases, with 2 bases of the junction left unmatched. The CDR3 has 15 amino acids. DNA for the CDR3: TGTGCCAGCAGCTGGGACAGGGGGATTAATGAAAAACTGTTTTTT. It encodes CASSWDRGINEKLFF. The entire variable domain, with the rest obtained from reference TRBV11-2 and TRBJ1-4, is as follows: EAGVAQSPRYKIIEKRQSVAFWCNPISGHATLYWYQQILGQGPKLLIQFQNNGVVDDSQLPKDRFSAERLKGVDSTLKIQPAKLEDSAVYLCASSWDRGINEKLFFGSGTQLSVL.

This clonotype was found many times. The rearrangement links TRBV4-2 to TRBJ1-1; TRBD1 agrees at 12 bases. CDR1 is LGHNA, CDR2 YNFKEQ, per germline. CDR3 length: 17 amino acids. The J segment lost 2 bases and the V segment lost 1 base, leaving 5 bases of the junction unmatched. CDR3 loop: CASSQAGTGGSNTEAFF. The CDR3 nucleotides read TGTGCCAGCAGCCAAGCCGGGACAGGGGGCTCTAACACTGAAGCTTTCTTT.

In this sample, this clonotype turned up many times. The rearrangement joins TRBV9 to TRBJ2-3; 10 bases are shared with TRBD2. CDR3 length: 17 residues. The J segment lost 3 bases and the V segment lost 4 bases, leaving 11 bases of the junction unmatched. Germline lookup yields CDR1 SGDLS and CDR2 YYNGEE. The CDR3 spells CASSPRIGLAVTDTQYF. In DNA, the CDR3 is TGTGCCAGCAGCCCTAGGATCGGACTAGCGGTAACAGATACGCAGTATTTT.

There are many counts of this clonotype. The CDR3 region has the DNA TGTGCCAGCACCCCCCCGACAGGCGTGATAGAGCAGTACTTC. Protein product: CASTPPTGVIEQYF. The chain couples TRBV12-3 or TRBV12-4 to TRBJ2-7, with a weak D call TRBD1 (6 bases). Trimming removed 7 bases from V and 7 bases from J, with 20 bases in between. The CDR3 is 14 residues long.

This clonotype appeared a few times. V is TRBV18 and J is TRBJ1-1, with D unresolved. Germline CDR1 is KGHSH and CDR2 is LQKENI. There are 14 residues in the CDR3. Trimming took off 2 bases at V and 1 base at J, with 8 bases between the two ends. Here the CDR3 reads CASSPAVGNTEAFF. In nucleotides, the CDR3 is TGTGCCAGCTCACCAGCAGTCGGGAACACTGAAGCTTTCTTT.

In its sample, this clonotype was seen many times. V and J are TRBV6-5 and TRBJ1-1, with D maybe TRBD1 (5 bases). Trimming shortened V by 2 bases and J by 1 base, and 14 bases separated the two germline ends. Per the germline V gene, CDR1 is MNHEY and CDR2 is SVGAGI. The CDR3 has 16 amino acids. The CDR3 region has the DNA TGTGCCAGCAGTTACCACCCGGGGGGTCCGAACACTGAAGCTTTCTTT. As protein: CASSYHPGGPNTEAFF.

Many counts were recorded for this clonotype. This chain joins TRBV20-1 and TRBJ1-5; D remains unclear. Trimming removed 0 bases from V and 3 bases from J, with 18 bases in between. CDR3 length: 17 residues. The germline V gene encodes CDR1 DFQATT and CDR2 SNEGSKA (reference sequence). The CDR3 sequence is CSARDRRYGIHNQPQHF. The CDR3 coding sequence is TGCAGTGCTAGAGATCGTCGTTACGGGATCCACAATCAGCCCCAGCATTTT.

This clonotype was counted ten times or more. The CDR3 sequence is CASSFGGTLNYGYTF. For the CDR3, the DNA is TGTGCCAGCAGTTTCGGAGGTACTCTCAACTATGGCTACACCTTC. This chain joins TRBV28 and TRBJ1-2; D is uncertain. The CDR3 length is 15 residues. CDR1 and CDR2 from the germline V gene are MDHEN and SYDVKM. V shed 3 bases and J shed 2 bases, with 13 bases lying between them.

The rearrangement uses TRBV27 and TRBJ2-7; maybe TRBD1 (6 bases). Per the germline V gene, CDR1 is MNHEY and CDR2 is SMNVEV (reference sequence). The V end lost 7 bases, the J end lost 12 bases, and 28 bases lay between the germline ends. The CDR3 is 15 amino acids. The CDR3 region is CASKFKVRGPDSLYF. The DNA of the CDR3 is TGTGCCAGCAAGTTTAAGGTGAGGGGCCCGGACAGTTTGTACTTC.

This clonotype has just a few counts. The V gene is TRBV7-9, the J gene TRBJ2-5, with 7 bases fitting TRBD2. Germline CDR1 SEHNR, CDR2 FQNEAQ (reference sequence). With V trimmed by 4 bases and J by 4 bases, 9 bases remained unmatched. The CDR3 sequence is 15 residues long. CDR3 nucleotides: TGTGCCAGCAGCTCCCACCCTCGCGGGGGAGAGACCCAGTACTTC. It specifies CASSSHPRGGETQYF.

The chain employs TRBV28 and TRBJ2-3; the match to TRBD2 covers 11 bases. With V trimmed by 2 bases and J by 2 bases, 6 bases remained unmatched. This CDR3 is 17 amino acids long. The germline gives CDR1 MDHEN, CDR2 SYDVKM. CDR3: CASSLVLAGGHTDTQYF. CDR3 in DNA: TGTGCCAGCAGTTTAGTGCTAGCGGGGGGCCACACAGATACGCAGTATTTT. The variable domain in full, completed from reference TRBV28 and TRBJ2-3, reads DVKVTQSSRYLVKRTGEKVFLECVQDMDHENMFWYRQDPGLGLRLIYFSYDVKMKEKGDIPEGYSVSREKKERFSLILESASTNQTSMYLCASSLVLAGGHTDTQYFGPGTRLTVL.

Ten or more counts support this clonotype. The chain combines TRBV7-8 with TRBJ2-1, with 7 nucleotides matching TRBD1. In germline, CDR1 is SGHVS, CDR2 FQNEAQ. This CDR3 is 14 amino acids long. V was clipped by 2 bases and J by 8 bases; unmatched bases: 6. Written as DNA, the CDR3 is TGTGCCAGCAGCTTATACAGGGGTCGGTATGAGCAGTTCTTC. Amino acid sequence: CASSLYRGRYEQFF.

This clonotype appeared a few times. The gene calls are TRBV4-1 and TRBJ2-5, with D unresolved. V was pared by 1 base and J by 5 bases, with 11 bases between. CDR1 MGHRA and CDR2 YSYEKL come from the germline V gene. The CDR3 loop spans 14 amino acids. The CDR3 nucleotides read TGCGCCAGCAGCCAAGTGGTAGGGTTCGAGACCCAGTACTTC. Protein: CASSQVVGFETQYF.

The gene calls are TRBV7-2 and TRBJ2-1; a weak D match, TRBD2 (6 bases). The CDR3 consists of 13 residues. Trimming left V 4 bases short and J 5 bases short, with 9 bases between. Per germline, CDR1 SGHTA and CDR2 FQGNSA. Here the CDR3 DNA reads TGTGCCAGCAGCTCGGGACTTCACAATGAGCAGTTCTTC. Translated, it gives CASSSGLHNEQFF.

This clonotype occurred many times. The V call is TRBV4-3, the J call TRBJ1-5; 7 bases are shared with TRBD1. This CDR3 is built from 15 residues. CDR1 is LGHNA, CDR2 YSLEER, per germline. With 0 bases clipped from V and 4 bases from J, the junction kept 3 bases outside the gene matches. The CDR3 DNA reads TGCGCCAGCAGCCAAGACCGGGACAGAAATCAGCCCCAGCATTTT. This encodes CASSQDRDRNQPQHF.